A single sample is the source of the 21 T cell receptor beta chains below, sequenced in a study of tumor and adjacent non-tumor tissue in lung cancer. The library came from three nested PCR rounds adapted from ARM-PCR protocols. MiXCR, applied by TCRdb to the multiplex PCR reads, yields one record per CDR3 protein. This sample yields 220,000 or so distinct CDR3 sequences, of which approximately 74% are seen a single time; approximately 25% belongs to the top ten. This sample's RNA came from whole unsorted tissue. The specimen sequenced was lung tumor tissue. All receptors come from a man between 60 and 70 years old with non-small cell lung cancer.

This clonotype was recorded at least ten times. This chain uses TRBV20-1 with TRBJ2-7; TRBD2 matches 7 bases. The CDR3 is 14 amino acids. CDR1 is DFQATT and CDR2 is SNEGSKA in the germline V gene (reference sequence). The J segment lost 8 bases and the V segment lost 0 bases, leaving 10 bases of the junction unmatched. CDR3 region: CSARDRSGGAKQYF. For the CDR3, the DNA is TGCAGTGCTAGAGATAGATCGGGAGGCGCAAAGCAGTACTTC.

Worth noting for this clonotype: The DNA is omitted, as the CDR3 cannot be located on it reliably, and the CDR3 follows TCRdb's listing. The J gene is TRBJ1-3, the V gene TRBV29-1; the listed D gene, TRBD1, was not tested against the DNA. In germline, CDR1 is SQVTM, CDR2 ANQGSEA. The CDR3 is 13 residues long, ends included. CDR3 sequence reads: CSVGTGAGNTMYF.

The J gene is TRBJ2-5, the V gene TRBV20-1; D is uncertain. V was clipped by 3 bases and J by 4 bases, with 15 bases between them. CDR3 size: 14 residues. Germline CDR1 is DFQATT and CDR2 is SNEGSKA (reference sequence). This CDR3 is CSASPDLFVETQYF. In DNA form, the CDR3 reads TGCAGTGCTAGTCCCGATTTGTTTGTAGAGACCCAGTACTTC.

Points on this clonotype: This sequence may be a read error, since a much larger clone differs from it by one base. The chain has TRBV29-1 and TRBJ1-2, with 7 bases fitting TRBD1. There are 12 residues in the CDR3. Looked up from germline, CDR1 is SQVTM and CDR2 is ANQGSEA. Germline trimming cut 4 bases from V and 9 bases from J; bases unmatched to any gene: 8. The CDR3 region is CSVGEGAWCYTF. The CDR3 DNA reads TGCAGCGTTGGGGAGGGGGCTTGGTGCTACACCTTC. Filled out from reference TRBV29-1 and TRBJ1-2, the complete variable domain reads SAVISQKPSRDICQRGTSLTIQCQVDSQVTMMFWYRQQPGQSLTLIATANQGSEATYESGFVIDKFPISRPNLTFSTLTVSNMSPEDSSIYLCSVGEGAWCYTFGSGTRLTVV.

This clonotype was seen many times. The V call is TRBV20-1, the J call TRBJ1-6, with D unresolved. V lost 4 bases, J lost 6 bases, and 10 bases lay in between. The CDR3 is made up of 13 amino acids. Germline CDR1 DFQATT, CDR2 SNEGSKA (reference sequence). CDR3 in amino acids: CSAKSALNSPLHF. CDR3 DNA sequence: TGCAGTGCTAAGTCCGCACTTAATTCACCCCTCCACTTT.

This clonotype was seen many times. This chain uses TRBV6-6 with TRBJ1-4; 8 positions agree with TRBD1. Unmatched junction bases numbered 7, after V lost 6 bases and J lost 4 bases. From germline, CDR1 is MNHNY and CDR2 SVGAGI (reference sequence). The CDR3 spans 15 residues. CDR3 in amino acids: CASRQPGQDNEKLFF. The CDR3 DNA is TGTGCCAGCAGACAACCGGGACAGGATAATGAAAAACTGTTTTTT.

Of note for this clonotype: A much larger clone sits a single nucleotide away, making a read error possible. The V call is TRBV29-1, the J call TRBJ1-1, with D unresolved. The length of the CDR3 is 12 residues. Germline-derived CDR1 and CDR2 are SQVTM and ANQGSEA. The CDR3 sequence is CCVAMAGTEAFF. CDR3 nucleotide sequence: TGCTGCGTAGCAATGGCGGGAACTGAAGCTTTCTTT.

Notes on this clonotype: Since a much larger clone is just one base distant, this may be a read error. The chain has TRBV20-1 and TRBJ1-1, with a tentative D call TRBD1 (5 bases). The CDR3 spans 13 residues. Germline V lookup: CDR1 DFQATT, CDR2 SNEGSKA (reference sequence). Deletions cut 6 bases from V and 4 bases from J, with 15 bases between. CDR3 sequence reads: CSAYRRPGTEAFF. The CDR3 bases are TGCAGTGCCTACAGGAGGCCGGGCACTGAAGCTTTCTTT.

For this clonotype: One junction end disagrees with the germline gene, perhaps due to a read error. This chain connects TRBV6-5 to TRBJ1-2, with D hard to call. CDR1 is MNHEY, CDR2 SVGAGI, per germline. This CDR3 is built from 13 residues. CDR3 nucleotide sequence: TGTACCAGCAGTTCCAACCCCCTTTATGGCTACGCCTTC. Translation: CTSSSNPLYGYAF.

As regards this clonotype: A clone one base away is much larger, so this may be a read error. This chain connects TRBV6-2 or TRBV6-3 to TRBJ1-2, with a weak D call TRBD1 (6 bases). The CDR3 sequence is 13 residues long. Germline CDR1 and CDR2: MNHEY and SVGEGT. For the CDR3, the DNA is TGTGTCAGCAGTTACCACAGGGACTATGGCTACACCTTC. Amino acids: CVSSYHRDYGYTF.

The chain couples TRBV30 to TRBJ2-7; either TRBD1 or TRBD2 may fit D (5 bases each). From germline, CDR1 is GTSNPN and CDR2 SVGIG (reference sequence). V lost 2 bases to trimming and J lost 3 bases, with 11 bases between them. This CDR3 spans 13 amino acids. The CDR3 loop is CAWSYGALYEQYF. DNA of the CDR3: TGTGCCTGGAGTTACGGGGCCCTCTACGAGCAGTACTTC. Full variable domain (outside the CDR3, taken from reference TRBV30 and TRBJ2-7): SQTIHQWPATLVQPVGSPLSLECTVEGTSNPNLYWYRQAAGRGLQLLFYSVGIGQISSEVPQNLSASRPQDRQFILSSKKLLLSDSGFYLCAWSYGALYEQYFGPGTRLTVT.

This clonotype has only a few counts. The junction does not match germline at one end; this may be a read error. V and J are TRBV5-5 and TRBJ1-1; tentatively, D is TRBD1 (5 bases). There are 16 residues in the CDR3. CDR1 is SGHKS and CDR2 is YYEKEE in the germline V gene (reference sequence). CDR3 residues: CASSYTSTARNTEAFF. The CDR3, as DNA: TGTGCTAGCAGCTACACCTCGACAGCCCGGAACACTGAAGCTTTCTTT.

About this clonotype: The final CDR3 position lacks the conserved phenylalanine or tryptophan, pointing to a likely read error. The CDR3 region has the DNA TGTGCCAGCAGGATGGTGAGCGGGGGGGCAGAGACCCAGTACCTC. This translates into CASRMVSGGAETQYL. This chain links TRBV6-5 with TRBJ2-5; 10 bases fit TRBD2. With V trimmed by 6 bases and J by 4 bases, 8 bases remained unmatched. The V gene's germline CDR1 is MNHEY and CDR2 SVGAGI. This CDR3 is 15 amino acids long.

V usage is TRBV11-2 and J usage is TRBJ2-1; D tentatively fits TRBD1 or TRBD2 (5 bases each). Per germline, CDR1 SGHAT and CDR2 FQNNGV. This CDR3 spans 15 amino acids. With 7 bases removed from V and 4 bases from J, the gap between germline ends came to 17 bases. The CDR3 nucleotides are TGTGCCAGCATCCTGGACCAGGGAGAGTACAATGAGCAGTTCTTC. This encodes CASILDQGEYNEQFF.

The rearrangement joins TRBV4-2 to TRBJ2-6; a possible D gene is TRBD1 (5 bases). The CDR3 is 16 amino acids. With 11 bases removed from V and 5 bases from J, the gap between germline ends came to 22 bases. CDR1 and CDR2 (germline): LGHNA, YNFKEQ. CDR3 sequence (DNA): TGTGCCGACAGCCAAGAGTTGAGTTATAGGGCCAACGTCCTGACTTTC. Amino acids: CADSQELSYRANVLTF.

On this clonotype: Possible read error: a much larger clone is one base away. The chain is built from TRBV5-1 and TRBJ2-7; D ambiguous. The CDR3 consists of 13 residues. The germline V gene encodes CDR1 SGHRS and CDR2 YFSETQ. The CDR3 sequence is CTSSLAASYEQYF. DNA of the CDR3: TGCACCAGCAGCTTGGCGGCTTCCTACGAGCAGTACTTC.

Concerning this clonotype: An end of the junction differs from the germline gene, which may be a read error. The chain links TRBV20-1 to TRBJ2-1, with 7 nucleotides matching TRBD2. The CDR3 covers 11 residues. The germline V gene encodes CDR1 DFQATT and CDR2 SNEGSKA (reference sequence). CDR3 coding DNA: TGCAGTGCTTGGACTAGTCATGAGCAGTTATTC. As protein: CSAWTSHEQLF.

This chain links TRBV7-2 with TRBJ2-7; no reliable D call. The CDR3 is made up of 12 amino acids. V dropped 1 base and J dropped 5 bases, with 6 bases sitting between them. Germline V gene sequence: CDR1 SGHTA, CDR2 FQGNSA. The CDR3 loop reads CASSLDFNEQYF. DNA of the CDR3: TGTGCCAGCAGCTTAGATTTTAACGAGCAGTACTTC.

Concerning this clonotype: With a much larger clone just one base away, this may be a read error. J is TRBJ2-3 and V is TRBV4-3; D gene uncertain. The CDR3 length is 13 residues. Looked up from germline, CDR1 is LGHNA and CDR2 is YSLEER. CDR3 amino acids: CATSLSVTDTQYF. CDR3 bases: TGCGCCACCAGCCTCTCAGTCACAGATACGCAGTATTTT.

J is TRBJ1-1 and V is TRBV2, with D possibly being TRBD1 (5 bases). Germline V gene sequence: CDR1 SNHLY, CDR2 FYNNEI. This CDR3 has 12 amino acids. Trimming cost V 8 bases and J 1 base, with 8 bases left between them. CDR3 residues: CASATGNTEAFF. CDR3 in DNA: TGTGCCAGCGCTACAGGGAACACTGAAGCTTTCTTT. Complete variable domain (other parts from reference TRBV2 and TRBJ1-1): EPEVTQTPSHQVTQMGQEVILRCVPISNHLYFYWYRQILGQKVEFLVSFYNNEISEKSEIFDDQFSVERPDGSNFTLKIRSTKLEDSAMYFCASATGNTEAFFGQGTRLTVV.

Concerning this clonotype itself: One end of the junction varies from germline; a read error may be responsible. This chain links TRBV4-2 with TRBJ2-1; 10 nucleotides align to TRBD2. Germline-derived CDR1 and CDR2 are LGHNA and YNFKEQ. The CDR3 is made up of 15 amino acids. The CDR3 DNA sequence: TGTACCAGCAGCCCCTTAAGTAGCGGGGGGAATGAGCAGTCCTTC. Amino acid sequence: CTSSPLSSGGNEQSF.